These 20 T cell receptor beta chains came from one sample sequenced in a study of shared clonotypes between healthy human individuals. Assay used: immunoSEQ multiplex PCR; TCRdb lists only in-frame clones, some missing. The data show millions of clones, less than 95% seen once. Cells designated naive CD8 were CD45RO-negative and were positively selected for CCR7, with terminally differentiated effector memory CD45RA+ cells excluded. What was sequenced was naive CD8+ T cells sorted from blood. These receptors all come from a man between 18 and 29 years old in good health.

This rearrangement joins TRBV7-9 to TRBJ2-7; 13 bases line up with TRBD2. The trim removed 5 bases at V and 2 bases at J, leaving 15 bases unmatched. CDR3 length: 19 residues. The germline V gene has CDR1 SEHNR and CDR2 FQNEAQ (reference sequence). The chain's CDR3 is CASSPHKPPTSGGTYEQYF. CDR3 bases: TGTGCCAGCAGCCCCCATAAGCCACCGACTAGCGGGGGGACCTACGAGCAGTACTTC.

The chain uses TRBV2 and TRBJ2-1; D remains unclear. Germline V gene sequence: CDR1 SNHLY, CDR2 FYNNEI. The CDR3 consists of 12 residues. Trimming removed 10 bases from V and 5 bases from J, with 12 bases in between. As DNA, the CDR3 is TGTGCCACCCTGCTTCAGGACAATGAGCAGTTCTTC. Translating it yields CATLLQDNEQFF.

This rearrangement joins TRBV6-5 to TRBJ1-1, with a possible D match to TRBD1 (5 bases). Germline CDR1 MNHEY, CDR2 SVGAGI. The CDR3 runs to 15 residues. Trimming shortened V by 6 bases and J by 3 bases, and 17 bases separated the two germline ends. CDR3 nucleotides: TGTGCCAGCAGGGTCAGTGGGGCACGGGACACTGAAGCTTTCTTT. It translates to CASRVSGARDTEAFF.

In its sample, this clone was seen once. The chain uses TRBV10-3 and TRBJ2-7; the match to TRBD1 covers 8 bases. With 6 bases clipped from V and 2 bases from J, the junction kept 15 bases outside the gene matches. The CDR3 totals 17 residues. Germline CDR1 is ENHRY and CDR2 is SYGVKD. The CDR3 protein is CAIRGTGSTRPAYEQYF. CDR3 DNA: TGTGCCATCAGAGGGACAGGCTCAACCCGCCCAGCCTACGAGCAGTACTTC.

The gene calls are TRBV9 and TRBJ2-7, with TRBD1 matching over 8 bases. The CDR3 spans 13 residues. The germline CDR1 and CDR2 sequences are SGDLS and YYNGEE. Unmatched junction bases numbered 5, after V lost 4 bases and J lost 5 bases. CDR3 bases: TGTGCCAGCAGCCGACAGGGGTTAGACGAGCAGTACTTC. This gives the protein CASSRQGLDEQYF.

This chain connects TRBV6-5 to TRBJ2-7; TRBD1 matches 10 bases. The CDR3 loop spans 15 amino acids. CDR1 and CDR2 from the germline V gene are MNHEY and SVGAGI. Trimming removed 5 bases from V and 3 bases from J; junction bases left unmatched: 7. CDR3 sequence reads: CASSTGTGDLYEQYF. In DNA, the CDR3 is TGTGCCAGCAGTACAGGGACAGGGGACCTCTACGAGCAGTACTTC.

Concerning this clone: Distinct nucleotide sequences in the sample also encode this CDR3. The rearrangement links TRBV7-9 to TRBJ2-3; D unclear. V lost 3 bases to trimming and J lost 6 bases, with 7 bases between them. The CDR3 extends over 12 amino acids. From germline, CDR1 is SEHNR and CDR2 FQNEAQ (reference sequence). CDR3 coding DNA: TGTGCCAGCAGCTTCGGTGAGGATACGCAGTATTTT. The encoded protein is CASSFGEDTQYF.

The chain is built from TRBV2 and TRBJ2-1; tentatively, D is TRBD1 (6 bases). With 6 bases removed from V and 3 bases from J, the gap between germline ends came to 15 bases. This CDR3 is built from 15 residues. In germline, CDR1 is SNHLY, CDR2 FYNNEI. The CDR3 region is CASRETQGYYNEQFF. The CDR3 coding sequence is TGTGCCAGCAGGGAAACACAGGGTTACTACAATGAGCAGTTCTTC.

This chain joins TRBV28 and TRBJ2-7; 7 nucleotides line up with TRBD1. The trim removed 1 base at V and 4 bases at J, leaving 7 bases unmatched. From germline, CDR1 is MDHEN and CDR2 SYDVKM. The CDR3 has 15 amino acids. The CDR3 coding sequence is TGTGCCAGCAGTTTATCGGGACAGTGGGAATACGAGCAGTACTTC. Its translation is CASSLSGQWEYEQYF.

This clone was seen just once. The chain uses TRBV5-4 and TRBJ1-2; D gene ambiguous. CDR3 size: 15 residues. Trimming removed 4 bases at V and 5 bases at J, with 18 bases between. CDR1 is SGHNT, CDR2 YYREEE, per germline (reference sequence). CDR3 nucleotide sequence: TGTGCCAGCAGCCCGAAGCTTGAGACGCCTTATGGCTACACCTTC. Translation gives CASSPKLETPYGYTF.

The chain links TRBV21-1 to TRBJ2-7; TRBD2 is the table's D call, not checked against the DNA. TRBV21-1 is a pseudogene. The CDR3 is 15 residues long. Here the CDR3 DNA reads TGTGCCAGCAGCAAAGGAGGTAGCGGGATCAACGAGCAGTACTTC. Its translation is CASSKGGSGINEQYF.

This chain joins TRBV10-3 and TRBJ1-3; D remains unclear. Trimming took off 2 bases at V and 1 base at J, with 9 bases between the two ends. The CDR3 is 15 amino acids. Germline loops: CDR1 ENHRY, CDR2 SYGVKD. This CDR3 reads CAISEGDLSGNTIYF. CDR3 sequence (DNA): TGTGCCATCAGTGAGGGAGATCTATCTGGAAACACCATATATTTT.

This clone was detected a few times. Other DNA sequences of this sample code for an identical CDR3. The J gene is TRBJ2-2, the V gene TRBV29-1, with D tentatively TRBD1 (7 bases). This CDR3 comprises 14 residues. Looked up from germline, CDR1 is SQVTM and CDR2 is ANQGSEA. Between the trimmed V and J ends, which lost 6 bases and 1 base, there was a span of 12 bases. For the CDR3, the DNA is TGCAGCGTGGAGGGGGCGGTGAACACCGGGGAGCTGTTTTTT. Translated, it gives CSVEGAVNTGELFF.

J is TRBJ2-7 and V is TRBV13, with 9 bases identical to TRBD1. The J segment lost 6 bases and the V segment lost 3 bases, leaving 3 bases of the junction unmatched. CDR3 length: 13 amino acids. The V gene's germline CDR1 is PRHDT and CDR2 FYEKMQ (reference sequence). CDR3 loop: CASSLGTGSEQYF. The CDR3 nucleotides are TGTGCCAGCAGCTTGGGGACAGGGAGCGAGCAGTACTTC.

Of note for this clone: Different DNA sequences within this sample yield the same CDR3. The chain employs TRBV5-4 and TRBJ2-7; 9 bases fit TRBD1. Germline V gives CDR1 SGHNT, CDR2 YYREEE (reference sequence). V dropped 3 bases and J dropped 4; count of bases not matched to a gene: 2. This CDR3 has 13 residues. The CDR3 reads CASSSGQGYEQYF. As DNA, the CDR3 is TGTGCCAGCAGCTCGGGACAGGGATACGAGCAGTACTTC.

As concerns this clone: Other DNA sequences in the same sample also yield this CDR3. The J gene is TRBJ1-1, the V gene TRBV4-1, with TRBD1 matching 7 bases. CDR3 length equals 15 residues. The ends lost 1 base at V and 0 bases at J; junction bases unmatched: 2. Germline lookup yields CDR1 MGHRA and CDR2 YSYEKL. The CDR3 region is CASSQGQGMNTEAFF. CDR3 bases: TGCGCCAGCAGCCAAGGACAGGGAATGAACACTGAAGCTTTCTTT.

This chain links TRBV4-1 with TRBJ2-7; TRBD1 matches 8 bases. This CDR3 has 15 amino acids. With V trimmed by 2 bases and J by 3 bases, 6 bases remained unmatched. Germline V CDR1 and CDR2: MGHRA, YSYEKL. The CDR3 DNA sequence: TGCGCCAGCAGCCAACAACCCACAGGGGGCTACGAGCAGTACTTC. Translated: CASSQQPTGGYEQYF.

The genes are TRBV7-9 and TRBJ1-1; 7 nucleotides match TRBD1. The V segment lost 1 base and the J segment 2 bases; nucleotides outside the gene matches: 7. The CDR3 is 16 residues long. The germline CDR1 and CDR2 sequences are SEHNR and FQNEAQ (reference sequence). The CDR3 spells CASSLVTGLRNTEAFF. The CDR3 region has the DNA TGTGCCAGCAGCTTAGTGACAGGGTTAAGAAACACTGAAGCTTTCTTT.

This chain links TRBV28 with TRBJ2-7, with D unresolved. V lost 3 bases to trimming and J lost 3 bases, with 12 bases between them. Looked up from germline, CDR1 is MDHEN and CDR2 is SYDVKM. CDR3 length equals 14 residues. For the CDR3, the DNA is TGTGCCAGCAGTTTGCCCTGGCGCATCTACGAGCAGTACTTC. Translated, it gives CASSLPWRIYEQYF.

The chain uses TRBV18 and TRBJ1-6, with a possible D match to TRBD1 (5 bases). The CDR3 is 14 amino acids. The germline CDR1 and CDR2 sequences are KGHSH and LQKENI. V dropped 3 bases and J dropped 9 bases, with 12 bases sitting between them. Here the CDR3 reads CASSPPGLGSPLHF. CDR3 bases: TGTGCCAGCTCACCTCCAGGGCTTGGTTCACCCCTCCACTTT. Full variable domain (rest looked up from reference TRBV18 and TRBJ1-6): NAGVMQNPRHLVRRRGQEARLRCSPMKGHSHVYWYRQLPEEGLKFMVYLQKENIIDESGMPKERFSAEFPKEGPSILRIQQVVRGDSAAYFCASSPPGLGSPLHFGNGTRLTVT.